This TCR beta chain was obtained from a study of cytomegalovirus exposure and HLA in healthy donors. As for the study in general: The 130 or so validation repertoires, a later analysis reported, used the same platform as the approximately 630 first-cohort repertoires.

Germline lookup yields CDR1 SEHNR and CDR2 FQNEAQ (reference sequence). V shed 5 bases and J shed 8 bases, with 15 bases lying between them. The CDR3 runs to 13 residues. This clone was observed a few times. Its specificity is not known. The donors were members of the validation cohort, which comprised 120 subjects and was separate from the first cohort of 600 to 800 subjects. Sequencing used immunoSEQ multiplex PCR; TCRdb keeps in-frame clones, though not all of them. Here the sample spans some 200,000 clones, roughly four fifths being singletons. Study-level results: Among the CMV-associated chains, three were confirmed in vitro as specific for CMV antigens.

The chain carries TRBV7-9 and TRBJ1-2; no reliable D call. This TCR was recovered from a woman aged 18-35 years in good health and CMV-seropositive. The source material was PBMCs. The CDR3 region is CASSGRRRPGYTF. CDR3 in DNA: TGTGCCAGCAGCGGGCGTCGGCGACCGGGCTACACCTTC.